The sequence of this TCR beta chain was determined in a study of T-cell reconstitution after alpha-beta-depleted transplantation in children. The CDR3 extends over 17 amino acids. The V gene's germline CDR1 is LNHNV and CDR2 YYDKDF (reference sequence). The junction had 9 bases not matched to a gene; V was cut back by 1 base and J by 6 bases. The TCRbeta library was prepared with unique molecular identifiers. TCRdb recomputed calls from the PCR reads with MiXCR, one row per CDR3 protein. The sample has a few hundred thousand distinct CDR3 sequences, approximately 20% seen once. This rearrangement joins TRBV15 to TRBJ2-3, with 11 bases identical to TRBD1. The sample in question was PBMCs from the stem cell graft donor, obtained from the stem cell graft. The sequence came from a human donor who donated a stem cell graft to a child with acute myeloid leukemia. Here the CDR3 DNA reads TGTGCCACCAGCAGAGGAGGGGGACAGGGGGATGGTGATACGCAGTATTTT. Protein: CATSRGGGQGDGDTQYF.